This passage covers 22 T cell receptor beta chains from one sample sequenced in a study of blood T cells in healthy people across ages. Sample-barcoded 5' priming and a J-beta primer mix drove a second PCR of roughly 7 to 11 cycles. TCRdb reanalysed the 5' RACE reads using MiXCR and keeps one entry per CDR3 protein. The sample lists 2 million or so distinct CDR3 sequences, 49% occurring once. Sequencing was carried out using blood. The receptors here all came from a woman aged 40-49 years in good health.

The genes are TRBV7-3 and TRBJ2-1; D is possibly TRBD2 (6 bases). The CDR3 has 15 amino acids. Germline V lookup: CDR1 SGHTA, CDR2 FQGTGA. The V end lost 5 bases, the J end lost 6 bases, and 17 bases lay between the germline ends. CDR3 region: CASSPTGLGGNEQFF. The CDR3 DNA reads TGTGCCAGCAGCCCAACGGGACTCGGGGGCAATGAGCAGTTCTTC.

This clonotype was found a few times. The chain combines TRBV9 with TRBJ2-7; TRBD1 matches 9 bases. The germline V gene has CDR1 SGDLS and CDR2 YYNGEE. The CDR3 has 14 amino acids. The junction had 2 bases not matched to a gene; V was cut back by 0 bases and J by 4 bases. CDR3 coding DNA: TGTGCCAGCAGCGTAGAGGGACAGGGTTACGAGCAGTACTTC. This sequence encodes CASSVEGQGYEQYF.

Note on this clonotype: It may be a read error: a sequence one base away is much more abundant. The chain combines TRBV5-6 with TRBJ2-1; D remains ambiguous. The CDR3 covers 15 residues. Germline values: CDR1 SGHDT, CDR2 YYEEEE. Trimming stripped 4 bases from V and 10 bases from J, with 21 bases between. The CDR3 loop reads CASSLGLSSSYEQFF. The CDR3 region has the DNA TGTGCCAGCAGCCTGGGTCTTTCAAGCTCCTACGAGCAGTTCTTC.

Turning to this clonotype: The junction shows a germline mismatch at one end, possibly a read error. The chain employs TRBV19 and TRBJ2-6, with TRBD1 matching over 12 bases. The germline V gene has CDR1 LNHDA and CDR2 SQIVND (reference sequence). This CDR3 contains 17 residues. This CDR3 is CASRWDRGLSGATVLTF. The CDR3 DNA reads TGTGCCAGTCGATGGGACAGGGGGCTCTCTGGGGCCACCGTCCTGACTTTC.

The rearrangement links TRBV20-1 to TRBJ1-1; the D gene is possibly TRBD1 (5 bases). The length of the CDR3 is 12 residues. Germline CDR1 DFQATT, CDR2 SNEGSKA (reference sequence). Trimming stripped 3 bases from V and 5 bases from J, with 10 bases between. DNA of the CDR3: TGCAGTGCTAGTTCGGGGGGAACTGAAGCTTTCTTT. Amino acids: CSASSGGTEAFF.

This clonotype has more than one count but fewer than ten. This chain links TRBV4-1 with TRBJ1-2, with TRBD1 identical over 10 bases. After removal of 2 bases from V and 6 bases from J, the junction contained 9 bases not matched to a gene. The CDR3 consists of 16 residues. Germline V gene sequence: CDR1 MGHRA, CDR2 YSYEKL. CDR3 amino acids: CASSQPISGTGDGYTF. The CDR3 region has the DNA TGCGCCAGCAGCCAACCCATTTCCGGGACAGGGGATGGCTACACCTTC.

This clonotype was detected a few times. The J gene is TRBJ2-6, the V gene TRBV6-2 or TRBV6-3; D unclear. CDR3 length: 16 residues. Between the trimmed V and J ends, which lost 4 bases and 0 bases, there was a span of 10 bases. CDR1 is MNHEY, CDR2 SVGEGT, per germline. The CDR3 loop reads CASSSGRRSGANVLTF. The CDR3 region has the DNA TGTGCCAGCAGTTCAGGACGGCGCTCTGGGGCCAACGTCCTGACTTTC.

In nucleotides, the CDR3 is TGCAGTGCTAGAGATGTGGGGGGTCCAGTCAATGAGCAGTTCTTC. Its protein product is CSARDVGGPVNEQFF. This chain joins TRBV20-1 and TRBJ2-1; tentatively, D is TRBD2 (6 bases). There are 15 residues in the CDR3. The germline V gene encodes CDR1 DFQATT and CDR2 SNEGSKA (reference sequence). The ends were cut back, 0 bases at V and 6 bases at J, with 15 bases in the middle.

This chain connects TRBV7-2 to TRBJ2-4, with a tentative D call TRBD1 (6 bases). Per germline, CDR1 SGHTA and CDR2 FQGNSA. V was pared by 1 base and J by 0 bases, with 13 bases between. This CDR3 has 17 residues. The CDR3 loop reads CASSLVGGVLAKNIQYF. In nucleotides, the CDR3 is TGTGCCAGCAGCTTAGTTGGGGGCGTACTAGCCAAAAACATTCAGTACTTC.

This chain connects TRBV6-2 or TRBV6-3 to TRBJ2-4; 8 nucleotides match TRBD2. The J call may be faulty, since TRBJ2-7 better matches the DNA end. Germline CDR1 MNHEY, CDR2 SVGEGT. The CDR3 is 14 amino acids. CDR3 residues: CASSYAGGLYEQYF. CDR3 in DNA: TGTGCCAGCAGTTATGCGGGGGGTCTCTACGAGCAGTACTTC.

This clonotype was found a few times. The chain employs TRBV29-1 and TRBJ2-7, with 8 bases that match TRBD1. J gave up 3 bases and V 5 bases, and 0 bases lay outside the gene matches. This CDR3 contains 11 residues. CDR1 is SQVTM, CDR2 ANQGSEA, per germline. The CDR3 bases are TGCAGCGTTACAGGGGGCTACGAGCAGTACTTC. Translating gives CSVTGGYEQYF.

The chain couples TRBV7-2 to TRBJ2-4, with 7 bases identical to TRBD1. The V segment lost 0 bases and the J segment 15 bases; nucleotides outside the gene matches: 8. Germline V CDR1 and CDR2: SGHTA, FQGNSA. This CDR3 spans 13 amino acids. The CDR3 protein is CASSLARQGRLYF. CDR3 coding DNA: TGTGCCAGCAGCTTAGCGCGACAGGGTCGGTTGTACTTC.

This clonotype was seen only a few times. The rearrangement uses TRBV4-3 and TRBJ2-1; D not certain. CDR3 length: 16 residues. Per germline, CDR1 LGHNA and CDR2 YSLEER. V lost 2 bases, J lost 2 bases, and 13 bases lay in between. CDR3 region: CASSQQVIHPYNEQFF. CDR3 in DNA: TGCGCCAGCAGCCAACAAGTTATCCACCCCTACAATGAGCAGTTCTTC.

The rearrangement uses TRBV29-1 and TRBJ2-1, with 14 bases fitting TRBD2. CDR3 length: 15 amino acids. V was clipped by 6 bases and J by 5 bases; unmatched bases: 6. Germline V gene sequence: CDR1 SQVTM, CDR2 ANQGSEA. Here the CDR3 DNA reads TGCAGCGTCGCCCTGGGACTAGCGGGGGACAATGAGCAGTTCTTC. This encodes CSVALGLAGDNEQFF.

J is TRBJ2-5 and V is TRBV7-9, with 8 bases aligning to TRBD1. CDR3 length equals 15 residues. Trimming removed 2 bases from V and 2 bases from J; junction bases left unmatched: 4. CDR1 and CDR2 (germline): SEHNR, FQNEAQ (reference sequence). The CDR3 here is CASSLPWTGQETQYF. The CDR3 nucleotides are TGTGCCAGCAGCTTACCCTGGACAGGGCAAGAGACCCAGTACTTC.

J is TRBJ2-7 and V is TRBV9; 8 bases agree with TRBD2. J lost 3 bases, V lost 8 bases, and 13 bases had no gene match. The CDR3 sequence is 15 residues long. Germline V gene data show CDR1 as SGDLS and CDR2 as YYNGEE. The CDR3 sequence is CASAMTGGTLYEQYF. DNA for the CDR3: TGTGCCAGTGCCATGACGGGGGGGACCCTCTACGAGCAGTACTTC. The full variable domain, its missing parts supplied by reference TRBV9 and TRBJ2-7, is DSGVTQTPKHLITATGQRVTLRCSPRSGDLSVYWYQQSLDQGLQFLIQYYNGEERAKGNILERFSAQQFPDLHSELNLSSLELGDSALYFCASAMTGGTLYEQYFGPGTRLTVT.

This clonotype appeared once. The chain links TRBV2 to TRBJ2-1; 7 bases fit TRBD2. Germline CDR1 and CDR2: SNHLY and FYNNEI. V was clipped by 7 bases and J by 7 bases; unmatched bases: 13. CDR3 length equals 15 residues. Written as DNA, the CDR3 is TGTGCCAGCACCAGCGGGGCGGGATCTTGGAATGAGCAGTTCTTC. It encodes CASTSGAGSWNEQFF.

A word on this clonotype: The junction differs from germline at one of its ends, possibly a read error. The CDR3 nucleotides read TGCAGTGCCAGAGGACAGTTTGGAGATACGCAGTATTTT. This gives the protein CSARGQFGDTQYF. This chain links TRBV20-1 with TRBJ2-3, with a tentative D call TRBD1 (6 bases). The length of the CDR3 is 13 residues. The germline V gene encodes CDR1 DFQATT and CDR2 SNEGSKA (reference sequence).

The chain joins TRBV11-2 to TRBJ2-3; 7 bases are shared with TRBD2. V shed 4 bases, J shed 4 bases, and the junction held 5 bases outside the gene matches. Looked up from germline, CDR1 is SGHAT and CDR2 is FQNNGV. There are 14 residues in the CDR3. CDR3 region: CASSWGREADTQYF. CDR3 coding DNA: TGTGCCAGCAGCTGGGGGAGGGAAGCAGATACGCAGTATTTT. The complete variable domain, with remaining parts taken from reference TRBV11-2 and TRBJ2-3, reads EAGVAQSPRYKIIEKRQSVAFWCNPISGHATLYWYQQILGQGPKLLIQFQNNGVVDDSQLPKDRFSAERLKGVDSTLKIQPAKLEDSAVYLCASSWGREADTQYFGPGTRLTVL.

This clonotype appeared a few times. The V gene is TRBV6-2 or TRBV6-3, the J gene TRBJ2-6, with 7 bases matching TRBD2. V was pared by 2 bases and J by 0 bases, with 4 bases of the junction left unmatched. The germline CDR1 and CDR2 sequences are MNHEY and SVGEGT. The CDR3 extends over 17 amino acids. CDR3: CASSYPSGLSGANVLTF. The DNA of the CDR3 is TGTGCCAGCAGTTACCCTAGCGGCCTCTCTGGGGCCAACGTCCTGACTTTC.

J is TRBJ2-7 and V is TRBV6-5; 9 bases align to TRBD2. The CDR3 sequence is 14 residues long. Germline CDR1 MNHEY, CDR2 SVGAGI. V dropped 3 bases and J dropped 7; count of bases not matched to a gene: 7. The CDR3 DNA sequence: TGTGCCAGCAGTTATGCGGGGGGGCGGTATGAGCAGTACTTC. Residues: CASSYAGGRYEQYF.

Concerning this clonotype itself: A single base separates this from a much larger clone, so it may be a read error. The chain recombines TRBV4-3 with TRBJ2-7, with TRBD1 matching 8 bases. This CDR3 has 15 amino acids. After removal of 2 bases from V and 5 bases from J, the junction contained 8 bases not matched to a gene. Per germline, CDR1 LGHNA and CDR2 YSLEER. The CDR3 bases are TGCGCCAGCAGCCAACCAAGACAGGGGATCAACGAGCAGTACTTC. As protein: CASSQPRQGINEQYF.